Following are 32 T cell receptor beta chains from one sample sequenced in a study of T cells expressing NK-cell markers. TCRdb re-called the 5' RACE reads; every CDR3 protein appears as one record, without DNA. The table lists about 460,000 distinct CDR3 sequences. Sequencing was done on a sample of blood T cells: a sorted CD56 or NKG2C T cell subset, CD4+ or CD8+ T cells, or bulk PBMC T cells (not recorded which). The receptors derive from a woman between 45 and 60 years old in good health.

The chain links TRBV29-1 to TRBJ1-4; TCRdb lists TRBD1, though no DNA is available to test this call. Germline V CDR1 and CDR2: SQVTM, ANQGSEA. The CDR3 is 13 amino acids. The CDR3 spells CSVRGQGNEKLFF.

The genes are TRBV12-3 or TRBV12-4 and TRBJ2-3; TCRdb's assignment of TRBD1 cannot be checked, as there is no DNA. The CDR3 sequence is 13 residues long. The CDR3 sequence is CASSFGPPHTQYF.

The rearrangement links TRBV7-8 to TRBJ2-2; TCRdb designates TRBD2, a call that cannot be tested without DNA. Germline assignment: CDR1 SGHVS and CDR2 FQNEAQ. CDR3 size: 16 residues. This chain's CDR3 is CASSLAGLGVTGELFF. Full variable domain (remainder filled in from reference TRBV7-8 and TRBJ2-2): GAGVSQSPRYKVAKRGQDVALRCDPISGHVSLFWYQQALGQGPEFLTYFQNEAQLDKSGLPSDRFFAERPEGSVSTLKIQRTQQEDSAVYLCASSLAGLGVTGELFFGEGSRLTVL.

J is TRBJ2-1 and V is TRBV30. This CDR3 has 13 residues. The germline CDR1 and CDR2 sequences are GTSNPN and SVGIG (reference sequence). This CDR3 reads CAWSALRNNEQFF.

V and J are TRBV21-1 and TRBJ2-3; checking the TCRdb D call of TRBD2 is not possible without DNA. TRBV21-1 is listed as a pseudogene. The CDR3 is made up of 19 amino acids. The CDR3 protein is CASNHALAGGPLSTDTQYF.

The chain is built from TRBV12-3 or TRBV12-4 and TRBJ2-1; TCRdb's assignment of TRBD2 cannot be checked, as there is no DNA. The CDR3 contains 16 residues. CDR3 sequence reads: CASSRLAGGSHNEQFF.

The rearrangement uses TRBV20-1 and TRBJ2-2; TCRdb selects TRBD1, and the lack of DNA leaves this call unchecked. The length of the CDR3 is 13 residues. Germline V gene lookup returns CDR1 DFQATT and CDR2 SNEGSKA (reference sequence). The CDR3: CSGHTGADGELFF.

The chain joins TRBV4-1 to TRBJ1-2; without DNA, the TCRdb call of TRBD1 cannot be checked. The CDR3 is made up of 14 amino acids. Germline CDR1 MGHRA, CDR2 YSYEKL. The CDR3 spells CASSLLTGPYGYTF.

The chain carries TRBV15 and TRBJ1-5; the D call of TRBD1 rests on TCRdb alone, since no DNA is present to check it. The CDR3 contains 18 residues. Looked up from germline, CDR1 is LNHNV and CDR2 is YYDKDF (reference sequence). CDR3 sequence: CATSKEGALVSSNQPQHF.

The chain links TRBV6-5 to TRBJ1-1; TCRdb picks TRBD1, but there is no DNA to check that call. Germline CDR1 is MNHEY and CDR2 is SVGAGI. The CDR3 spans 17 residues. CDR3 amino acids: CASSYPIGQGQNTEAFF.

J is TRBJ2-1 and V is TRBV7-2; TCRdb reports TRBD2, a call that lacks DNA to check it against. The CDR3 is 16 amino acids. Germline CDR1 and CDR2: SGHTA and FQGNSA. CDR3: CASGLTTSGLDNEQFF.

V is TRBV6-1 and J is TRBJ2-2; TCRdb picks TRBD2, but there is no DNA to check that call. The CDR3 extends over 14 amino acids. Germline lookup yields CDR1 MNHNS and CDR2 SASEGT. This CDR3 is CASGSLEGTGELFF.

V and J are TRBV25-1 and TRBJ2-6; absent DNA, TCRdb's TRBD1 call cannot be checked. Germline V gene data show CDR1 as MGHDK and CDR2 as SYGVNS. The CDR3 is 19 amino acids. Here the CDR3 reads CASSLSTGTVGSGANVLTF.

The rearrangement uses TRBV30 and TRBJ2-3; the TCRdb D gene call, TRBD2, has no DNA to confirm it. Germline V gene data show CDR1 as GTSNPN and CDR2 as SVGIG (reference sequence). The CDR3 totals 14 residues. CDR3 loop: CAWRRTTSTDTQYF.

The CDR3 here is CASSLGSSAGSTGELFF. V usage is TRBV5-1 and J usage is TRBJ2-2. Germline lookup yields CDR1 SGHRS and CDR2 YFSETQ. The CDR3 is 17 amino acids.

The chain combines TRBV12-3 or TRBV12-4 with TRBJ2-1; TCRdb proposes TRBD2, but this gene call is untestable without DNA. CDR3 length: 16 amino acids. This chain's CDR3 is CASIPAGEGMYNEQFF.

This sequence joins TRBV2 and TRBJ1-1. The CDR3 has 13 residues. Germline V lookup: CDR1 SNHLY, CDR2 FYNNEI. This CDR3 reads CARTGRANTEAFF.

The V and J genes are TRBV6-5 and TRBJ2-2; TCRdb's D call, TRBD1, is unchecked because there is no DNA. Germline CDR1 is MNHEY and CDR2 is SVGAGI. The CDR3 sequence is 14 residues long. The CDR3 loop is CASSYGVLGGELFF.

The V call is TRBV20-1, the J call TRBJ1-2; the D gene TCRdb calls, TRBD1, cannot be checked with no DNA. The CDR3 covers 12 residues. Germline CDR1 is DFQATT and CDR2 is SNEGSKA (reference sequence). This chain's CDR3 is CSARESPGSYTF.

The genes are TRBV28 and TRBJ2-1; TCRdb picks TRBD1, but there is no DNA to check that call. The CDR3 is 12 residues long. The germline CDR1 and CDR2 sequences are MDHEN and SYDVKM. The CDR3 here is CASSAPRDQGFF. The full variable domain, completed using reference TRBV28 and TRBJ2-1, is DVKVTQSSRYLVKRTGEKVFLECVQDMDHENMFWYRQDPGLGLRLIYFSYDVKMKEKGDIPEGYSVSREKKERFSLILESASTNQTSMYLCASSAPRDQGFFGPGTRLTVL.

V and J are TRBV7-9 and TRBJ2-3; TCRdb returns TRBD1, unconfirmable since there is no DNA. The germline V gene encodes CDR1 SEHNR and CDR2 FQNEAQ (reference sequence). CDR3 length: 14 residues. The CDR3 here is CASSLWSPGDTQYF.

The chain links TRBV5-1 to TRBJ2-7. The CDR3 is 14 amino acids. Germline values: CDR1 SGHRS, CDR2 YFSETQ. CDR3 protein: CASSFRSDSYEQYF.

J is TRBJ2-5 and V is TRBV5-1; absent DNA, TCRdb's TRBD2 call cannot be checked. The germline V gene encodes CDR1 SGHRS and CDR2 YFSETQ. CDR3 length: 16 residues. The CDR3 loop is CASSVSSRAGRETQYF.

The CDR3 sequence is CASSQVGTSVNNEQFF. The chain uses TRBV4-2 and TRBJ2-1; the TRBD2 assignment by TCRdb is unverifiable without DNA. Germline V lookup: CDR1 LGHNA, CDR2 YNFKEQ. The CDR3 extends over 16 amino acids.

The J gene is TRBJ2-5, the V gene TRBV2; the D call of TRBD2 rests on TCRdb alone, since no DNA is present to check it. Germline assignment: CDR1 SNHLY and CDR2 FYNNEI. CDR3 size: 12 residues. The CDR3 loop is CASRREALRQYF.

The V call is TRBV30, the J call TRBJ1-4. Germline CDR1 is GTSNPN and CDR2 is SVGIG (reference sequence). The CDR3 covers 13 residues. The CDR3 sequence: CAWSVQDNMKLFF. Variable domain in full (rest from reference TRBV30 and TRBJ1-4): SQTIHQWPATLVQPVGSPLSLECTVEGTSNPNLYWYRQAAGRGLQLLFYSVGIGQISSEVPQNLSASRPQDRQFILSSKKLLLSDSGFYLCAWSVQDNMKLFFGSGTQLSVL.

The chain recombines TRBV5-6 with TRBJ2-3; TCRdb names TRBD2, which stays unverified in the absence of DNA. The V gene's germline CDR1 is SGHDT and CDR2 YYEEEE. The CDR3 sequence is 15 residues long. CDR3 region: CASSLFREAPDTQYF.

The chain employs TRBV5-1 and TRBJ2-3; lacking DNA, the TRBD1 call made by TCRdb goes unchecked. The CDR3 covers 12 residues. Germline CDR1 is SGHRS and CDR2 is YFSETQ. The CDR3: CASSRGSDTQYF.

CDR3 amino acids: CSARLNGLAGGRETQYF. V gene TRBV20-1 combines with J gene TRBJ2-5; TCRdb names TRBD2, which stays unverified in the absence of DNA. CDR1 is DFQATT, CDR2 SNEGSKA, per germline (reference sequence). This CDR3 contains 17 residues.

The chain recombines TRBV12-3 or TRBV12-4 with TRBJ2-3; the TCRdb D gene call, TRBD2, has no DNA to confirm it. The CDR3 consists of 17 residues. The CDR3 spells CASSLAVGGIEADTQYF.

This chain joins TRBV9 and TRBJ2-1; TCRdb's D call of TRBD1 is untestable without DNA. The V gene's germline CDR1 is SGDLS and CDR2 YYNGEE. The CDR3 has 13 amino acids. The chain's CDR3 is CASSPRVADEQFF.

V is TRBV3-1 and J is TRBJ2-7; absent DNA, TCRdb's TRBD1 call cannot be checked. This CDR3 has 14 amino acids. Germline V gene data show CDR1 as LGHDT and CDR2 as YNNKEL (reference sequence). The chain's CDR3 is CASSQSTGPYEQYF.